The present entry profiles one T cell receptor beta chain with its context. One end of the junction fails to match germline, which may point to a read error. These data come from a study of neurological immune-mediated disorders. TCRdb called the 5' RACE reads again in MiXCR, with one record for every CDR3 protein. Of roughly 48,000 distinct CDR3 sequences listed, about an eighth are singletons. The time point is: longitudinal time-point 2. The CDR3 spans 16 residues. Germline CDR1 and CDR2: SGHDT and YYEEEE. The sample consisted of PBMCs. The receptor's source is a male donor with HTLV-1-associated myelopathy (HAM/TSP). This sequence joins TRBV5-6 and TRBJ2-7, with 11 nucleotides matching TRBD1. This chain's CDR3 is CAISFGTGGSSYEQYF. As DNA, the CDR3 is TGTGCCATCAGCTTCGGGACAGGGGGTAGCTCCTACGAGCAGTACTTC.